Presented here are 30 T cell receptor beta chains from one specimen sequenced in a study of T cells after yellow fever vaccination. TCRdb processed the 5' RACE reads anew with MiXCR; each CDR3 protein has one entry. The table includes a few hundred thousand distinct CDR3 sequences, under 15% detected once. Sequences were derived from CD4+ T cells sorted from PBMCs, sampled 15 days after the yellow fever booster vaccination. The origin of the receptors is a man younger than 35 who received the YFV17D yellow fever vaccine.

This clonotype was seen only once. The V call is TRBV4-3, the J call TRBJ1-4; 10 nucleotides match TRBD1. With 5 bases clipped from V and 4 bases from J, the junction kept 7 bases outside the gene matches. The CDR3 spans 16 residues. Germline V gives CDR1 LGHNA, CDR2 YSLEER. CDR3 residues: CASSGRQGAFNEKLFF. The CDR3 nucleotides are TGCGCCAGCAGCGGGAGACAGGGGGCATTTAATGAAAAACTGTTTTTT.

The V and J genes are TRBV28 and TRBJ2-1; 7 bases fit TRBD2. The CDR3 covers 12 residues. The V gene's germline CDR1 is MDHEN and CDR2 SYDVKM. J lost 9 bases, V lost 10 bases, and 9 bases had no gene match. CDR3 residues: CATGTSAGEQFF. CDR3 in DNA: TGTGCCACCGGCACTAGCGCCGGTGAGCAGTTCTTC.

The J gene is TRBJ2-2, the V gene TRBV5-1; 7 nucleotides agree with TRBD1. Germline CDR1 SGHRS, CDR2 YFSETQ. This CDR3 region has 16 residues. V shed 2 bases and J 3 bases; nucleotides not matched to a gene: 7. The CDR3 reads CASSLQGTSDTGELFF. The CDR3 nucleotides read TGCGCCAGCAGCTTACAGGGGACGTCGGACACCGGGGAGCTGTTTTTT.

This clonotype has only a few counts. The chain couples TRBV29-1 to TRBJ2-1; a weak D match, TRBD1 (5 bases). The ends were cut back, 7 bases at V and 5 bases at J, with 15 bases in the middle. Looked up from germline, CDR1 is SQVTM and CDR2 is ANQGSEA. The CDR3 totals 13 residues. The CDR3 bases are TGCAGCGATTCGTACAGGAGCGACAATGAGCAGTTCTTC. This gives the protein CSDSYRSDNEQFF.

This clonotype appeared a few times. The chain employs TRBV20-1 and TRBJ2-7, with 9 bases fitting TRBD1. Per germline, CDR1 DFQATT and CDR2 SNEGSKA (reference sequence). The V gene end was trimmed by 4 bases and the J gene end by 2 bases; junction bases not matched to a gene: 3. The CDR3 is 13 amino acids. CDR3 nucleotide sequence: TGCAGTGCTATCGGACAGGGGACCTACGAGCAGTACGTC. It codes for CSAIGQGTYEQYV.

The table lists this clonotype with a few counts. The chain employs TRBV6-2 or TRBV6-3 and TRBJ2-7, with 8 bases matching TRBD2. This CDR3 comprises 16 residues. Trimming removed 2 bases from V and 3 bases from J; junction bases left unmatched: 9. Germline CDR1 reads MNHEY; CDR2 reads SVGEGT. The CDR3: CASSYRGGVIHYEQYF. In DNA, the CDR3 is TGTGCCAGCAGTTACCGGGGGGGGGTAATCCACTACGAGCAGTACTTC.

V usage is TRBV3-1 and J usage is TRBJ2-1; 12 bases fit TRBD2. The CDR3 is 14 amino acids. From germline, CDR1 is LGHDT and CDR2 YNNKEL (reference sequence). Trimming took 6 bases from V and 11 from J; bases not matched to a gene: 8. In nucleotides, the CDR3 is TGTGCCAGCAGGAGGACAGGGACTAGCGGGCAGCAGTTCTTC. It yields the protein CASRRTGTSGQQFF.

The sample holds many counts of this clonotype. This chain joins TRBV2 and TRBJ2-7; 8 nucleotides align to TRBD1. Germline loops: CDR1 SNHLY, CDR2 FYNNEI. The CDR3 covers 14 residues. The ends lost 4 bases at V and 6 bases at J; junction bases unmatched: 8. CDR3 amino acids: CASSARAGGLEQYF. As DNA, the CDR3 is TGTGCCAGCAGTGCTCGGGCAGGGGGCCTCGAGCAGTACTTC. Filled out from reference TRBV2 and TRBJ2-7, the complete variable domain reads EPEVTQTPSHQVTQMGQEVILRCVPISNHLYFYWYRQILGQKVEFLVSFYNNEISEKSEIFDDQFSVERPDGSNFTLKIRSTKLEDSAMYFCASSARAGGLEQYFGPGTRLTVT.

This clonotype has more than one count but fewer than ten. The chain is built from TRBV11-1 and TRBJ2-1; 7 bases line up with TRBD1. CDR3 length equals 12 residues. Germline values: CDR1 SGHAT, CDR2 FQDESV (reference sequence). Losses at the gene ends were 6 bases for V and 8 bases for J; bases not matched to a gene: 4. CDR3 amino acids: CASRDRDYEQFF. CDR3 coding DNA: TGTGCCAGCAGAGACAGGGATTATGAGCAGTTCTTC.

J is TRBJ2-5 and V is TRBV11-1; 10 nucleotides agree with TRBD1. V was clipped by 6 bases and J by 4 bases; unmatched bases: 5. This CDR3 is built from 14 residues. Germline V gene lookup returns CDR1 SGHAT and CDR2 FQDESV (reference sequence). In DNA, the CDR3 is TGTGCCAGCAGGCGGACAGGGGGTGGAGAGACCCAGTACTTC. This translates into CASRRTGGGETQYF.

This chain uses TRBV5-1 with TRBJ1-1; tentatively, D is TRBD1 (6 bases). The CDR3 is 14 residues long. Germline CDR1 is SGHRS and CDR2 is YFSETQ. Trimming shortened V by 0 bases and J by 4 bases, and 10 bases separated the two germline ends. Written as DNA, the CDR3 is TGCGCCAGCAGCTTGGACAGGGTATCCACTGAAGCTTTCTTT. Translation: CASSLDRVSTEAFF.

The chain has TRBV5-6 and TRBJ1-2, with no clear D. There are 14 residues in the CDR3. V was clipped by 0 bases and J by 7 bases, with 13 bases between them. CDR1 is SGHDT, CDR2 YYEEEE, per germline. CDR3 DNA sequence: TGTGCCAGCAGCTTGGGACTCCAGGCGGGTGGCTACACCTTC. The encoded protein is CASSLGLQAGGYTF.

This clonotype was counted at least ten times. The chain links TRBV6-6 to TRBJ2-7; D is uncertain. V gave up 0 bases and J gave up 4 bases, with 13 bases separating them. CDR1 MNHNY and CDR2 SVGAGI come from the germline V gene (reference sequence). CDR3 length equals 15 residues. This chain's CDR3 is CASSYSSRRQYEQYV. The CDR3 DNA reads TGTGCCAGCAGTTACTCGAGCCGCCGGCAGTACGAGCAGTACGTC.

This CDR3 reads CASSLTSSGELFF. The CDR3 DNA reads as TGTGCCAGCAGCTTGACTTCGTCCGGGGAGCTGTTTTTT. The rearrangement joins TRBV5-4 to TRBJ2-2; D uncertain. Trimming removed 1 base from V and 6 bases from J, with 7 bases in between. Per the germline V gene, CDR1 is SGHNT and CDR2 is YYREEE (reference sequence). The CDR3 sequence is 13 residues long.

The chain is built from TRBV20-1 and TRBJ2-7; D call uncertain. The CDR3 is made up of 14 amino acids. The V end lost 6 bases, the J end lost 6 bases, and 21 bases lay between the germline ends. Looked up from germline, CDR1 is DFQATT and CDR2 is SNEGSKA (reference sequence). This chain's CDR3 is CSAETGNWVSEQYF. CDR3 nucleotides: TGCAGTGCAGAGACTGGTAATTGGGTCTCCGAGCAGTACTTC.

This clonotype occurred a few times. The chain recombines TRBV29-1 with TRBJ1-3, with 7 bases lining up with TRBD1. Per the germline V gene, CDR1 is SQVTM and CDR2 is ANQGSEA. The CDR3 has 14 residues. The V gene end was trimmed by 6 bases and the J gene end by 2 bases; junction bases not matched to a gene: 7. CDR3 amino acids: CSVLTGTAGNTIYF. The CDR3 DNA is TGCAGCGTGCTCACCGGGACAGCTGGAAACACCATATATTTT.

The V gene is TRBV7-9, the J gene TRBJ1-1, with D possibly TRBD1 on 5 matching bases. This CDR3 region has 14 residues. V was trimmed by 5 bases and J by 1 base, leaving 11 bases between them. Germline-derived CDR1 and CDR2 are SEHNR and FQNEAQ (reference sequence). The CDR3: CASSIHDRNTEAFF. For the CDR3, the DNA is TGTGCCAGCAGCATCCATGACAGGAACACTGAAGCTTTCTTT.

This clonotype was counted a few times. The chain carries TRBV20-1 and TRBJ2-7; D is perhaps TRBD1 (6 bases). The ends were cut back, 4 bases at V and 3 bases at J, with 13 bases in the middle. The CDR3 covers 13 residues. Germline loops: CDR1 DFQATT, CDR2 SNEGSKA (reference sequence). The CDR3 nucleotides are TGCAGTGCTACTGACAGGCCTAACTACGAGCAGTACTTC. It yields the protein CSATDRPNYEQYF.

The rearrangement joins TRBV18 to TRBJ2-7, with 9 bases lining up with TRBD1. The germline V gene encodes CDR1 KGHSH and CDR2 LQKENI. V lost 5 bases to trimming and J lost 2 bases; unmatched junction nucleotides: 4. The CDR3 is 14 residues long. The CDR3 loop reads CASSGTGITYEQYV. Written as DNA, the CDR3 is TGTGCCAGCTCAGGGACAGGGATCACCTACGAGCAGTACGTC.

The V call is TRBV5-1, the J call TRBJ2-5; TRBD1 agrees at 7 bases. V trimming: 4 bases; J trimming: 2 bases; junction bases outside the gene matches: 5. Germline CDR1 reads SGHRS; CDR2 reads YFSETQ. This CDR3 comprises 14 residues. CDR3 in DNA: TGCGCCAGCAGCCACGGGACAGCTCAAGAGACCCAGTACTTC. As protein: CASSHGTAQETQYF.

The J gene is TRBJ2-7, the V gene TRBV28; the D call may be TRBD1 or TRBD2 (6 bases each). V dropped 6 bases and J dropped 4 bases, with 25 bases sitting between them. The CDR3 runs to 17 residues. Germline CDR1 MDHEN, CDR2 SYDVKM. Here the CDR3 DNA reads TGTGCCAGCAGCCCCCCGGGGGTCTTCATACAGGGATACGAGCAGTACGTC. Translating gives CASSPPGVFIQGYEQYV.

This clonotype turned up a few times. The chain links TRBV28 to TRBJ1-1; D gene unclear. The CDR3 has 13 residues. Looked up from germline, CDR1 is MDHEN and CDR2 is SYDVKM. Trimming took 6 bases from V and 1 from J, leaving 9 bases between them. This CDR3 reads CASRTGGNTEAFF. For the CDR3, the DNA is TGTGCCAGCAGAACCGGCGGGAACACTGAAGCTTTCTTT.

J is TRBJ1-5 and V is TRBV18; the D is unclear. CDR1 is KGHSH, CDR2 LQKENI, per germline. Trimming took 5 bases from V and 4 from J, leaving 9 bases between them. The CDR3 loop spans 13 amino acids. CDR3 sequence (DNA): TGTGCCAGCTCAATGGCCCAGAATCAGCCCCAGCATTTT. It specifies CASSMAQNQPQHF. Full variable domain (remainder filled in from reference TRBV18 and TRBJ1-5): NAGVMQNPRHLVRRRGQEARLRCSPMKGHSHVYWYRQLPEEGLKFMVYLQKENIIDESGMPKERFSAEFPKEGPSILRIQQVVRGDSAAYFCASSMAQNQPQHFGDGTRLSIL.

This clonotype came up many times. The V call is TRBV12-3 or TRBV12-4, the J call TRBJ2-7; D assignment may be TRBD1 or TRBD2 (6 bases each). Trimming left V 6 bases short and J 6 bases short, with 21 bases between. The CDR3 is made up of 15 amino acids. The CDR3 region has the DNA TGTGCCAGCAGCCCTGGTGGAGGGGGGCCTCTCGAGCAGTACTTC. As protein: CASSPGGGGPLEQYF.

This clonotype was recorded a few times. For the CDR3, the DNA is TGCGCCAGCAGCCAAGATTTGACGGCACTCCGCTACACCTTC. It is translated as CASSQDLTALRYTF. J is TRBJ1-2 and V is TRBV4-3; D gene uncertain. V was cut by 0 bases and J by 9 bases, with 14 bases left in between. The CDR3 covers 14 residues. The germline gives CDR1 LGHNA, CDR2 YSLEER.

This clonotype was recorded a few times. The chain is built from TRBV6-1 and TRBJ2-7, with TRBD1 matching 11 bases. This CDR3 has 13 amino acids. The V gene's germline CDR1 is MNHNS and CDR2 SASEGT. Germline trimming cut 6 bases from V and 4 bases from J; bases unmatched to any gene: 2. For the CDR3, the DNA is TGTGCCAGCAGAGGACAGGGGGCATACGAGCAGTACGTC. This codes for CASRGQGAYEQYV.

V is TRBV7-2 and J is TRBJ2-5; 9 positions match TRBD2. V was pared by 2 bases and J by 6 bases, with 10 bases of the junction left unmatched. The length of the CDR3 is 16 residues. The germline CDR1 and CDR2 sequences are SGHTA and FQGNSA. CDR3 protein: CASSLPAGGPGKTQYF. The CDR3, as DNA: TGTGCCAGCAGCTTACCGGCGGGGGGGCCTGGAAAGACCCAGTACTTC.

This clonotype was counted between two and nine times. The chain carries TRBV5-5 and TRBJ2-3; the D gene is possibly TRBD2 (6 bases). Germline V lookup: CDR1 SGHKS, CDR2 YYEKEE (reference sequence). V lost 0 bases, J lost 3 bases, and 14 bases lay in between. CDR3 length equals 16 residues. The CDR3 protein is CASSLAFGGTTDTQYF. Written as DNA, the CDR3 is TGTGCCAGCAGCTTGGCCTTTGGGGGGACGACAGATACGCAGTATTTT.

The sample holds many counts of this clonotype. CDR3 nucleotides: TGCGCCAGCACCAGGGGGGACTGGGCCGGTAATGAGCAGTTCTTC. It codes for CASTRGDWAGNEQFF. The chain is built from TRBV5-1 and TRBJ2-1, with D tentatively TRBD1 (7 bases). The V end lost 6 bases, the J end lost 7 bases, and 20 bases lay between the germline ends. The germline gives CDR1 SGHRS, CDR2 YFSETQ. This CDR3 has 15 amino acids.

This chain links TRBV5-1 with TRBJ2-1; D perhaps matches TRBD1 (6 bases). Germline V CDR1 and CDR2: SGHRS, YFSETQ. V was shortened by 3 bases and J by 4 bases, with 14 bases between the two germline ends. This CDR3 spans 15 amino acids. The CDR3 nucleotides read TGCGCCAGCAGCTCCGGGACACGAATTTACAATGAGCAGTTCTTC. Translating gives CASSSGTRIYNEQFF.